A single sample is the source of the 22 T cell receptor beta chains below, sequenced in a study of blood T cell repertoires in COVID-19. Measured with immunoSEQ multiplex PCR; TCRdb has only the in-frame clones, and not every one. The table has over 300,000 clones, 65% to 90% seen once. Sample: peripheral blood. These receptors were obtained from a human donor in a cohort sampled during active COVID-19.

The rearrangement links TRBV13 to TRBJ2-1; the D gene is possibly TRBD2 (7 bases). The CDR3 runs to 12 residues. Germline V gene lookup returns CDR1 PRHDT and CDR2 FYEKMQ (reference sequence). The V end was cut by 5 bases, the J end by 15 bases, with 17 bases between. CDR3 amino acids: CASSAWGGGLFF. In DNA form, the CDR3 reads TGTGCCAGCAGCGCCTGGGGGGGCGGACTGTTCTTC.

This clone was detected a few times. This rearrangement joins TRBV7-9 to TRBJ2-7, with D perhaps matching TRBD1 (6 bases). Trimming removed 4 bases from V and 4 bases from J, with 11 bases in between. Germline lookup yields CDR1 SEHNR and CDR2 FQNEAQ (reference sequence). CDR3 length: 13 amino acids. The CDR3 coding sequence is TGTGCCAGCAGCTCCACAGGGTTATACGAGCAGTACTTC. Its protein product is CASSSTGLYEQYF.

The chain combines TRBV7-2 with TRBJ2-2; D is perhaps TRBD2 (5 bases). CDR1 SGHTA and CDR2 FQGNSA come from the germline V gene. The CDR3 sequence is 13 residues long. V lost 5 bases and J lost 4, with 8 bases in between. CDR3 protein: CASSPDFTGELFF. In DNA form, the CDR3 reads TGTGCCAGCAGCCCGGACTTCACCGGGGAGCTGTTTTTT.

V is TRBV4-1 and J is TRBJ2-5, with 11 bases aligning to TRBD2. Germline CDR1 MGHRA, CDR2 YSYEKL. V lost 4 bases and J lost 1; bases outside the gene matches: 5. The CDR3 is 16 residues long. The CDR3 is CASSRSGTSGQETQYF. The CDR3 DNA reads as TGCGCCAGCAGCCGGTCCGGGACTAGCGGCCAAGAGACCCAGTACTTC.

The J gene is TRBJ1-4, the V gene TRBV5-4, with TRBD1 matching 9 bases. The CDR3 spans 14 residues. Per germline, CDR1 SGHNT and CDR2 YYREEE (reference sequence). V dropped 4 bases and J dropped 15; count of bases not matched to a gene: 13. CDR3 nucleotides: TGTGCCAGCAGCGTGGACAGGGGCGATGAAACGGTGTTTTTT. Its protein is CASSVDRGDETVFF.

This clone appeared a single time. This chain joins TRBV18 and TRBJ2-7, with D maybe TRBD2 (5 bases). Trimming pared 2 bases from V and 2 bases from J, leaving 10 bases between. The germline gives CDR1 KGHSH, CDR2 LQKENI. This CDR3 region has 14 residues. This CDR3 reads CASSPGEMTYEQYF. The CDR3 DNA follows: TGTGCCAGCTCACCAGGGGAGATGACCTACGAGCAGTACTTC.

The rearrangement uses TRBV2 and TRBJ1-3, with 8 bases aligning to TRBD1. The CDR3 covers 14 residues. Trimming took 7 bases from V and 4 from J; bases not matched to a gene: 6. The V gene's germline CDR1 is SNHLY and CDR2 FYNNEI. CDR3 DNA sequence: TGTGCCAGCACGTGGACAGGGATCGGAAACACCATATATTTT. This translates into CASTWTGIGNTIYF.

The V gene is TRBV3-1 (or the pseudogene TRBV3-2), the J gene TRBJ2-3; a possible D gene is TRBD1 (6 bases). In germline, CDR1 is LGHDT, CDR2 YNNKEL (reference sequence). The ends were cut back, 5 bases at V and 4 bases at J, with 10 bases in the middle. The CDR3 runs to 13 residues. The CDR3 DNA sequence: TGTGCCAGCAGCTTACAGGGTCCAGATACGCAGTATTTT. It yields the protein CASSLQGPDTQYF.

This chain uses TRBV5-6 with TRBJ2-3, with 7 bases that match TRBD2. V shed 5 bases and J 3 bases; nucleotides not matched to a gene: 6. The CDR3 is made up of 14 amino acids. The V gene's germline CDR1 is SGHDT and CDR2 YYEEEE. The CDR3 loop is CASRLAAGTDTQYF. CDR3 nucleotide sequence: TGTGCCAGCAGGCTAGCAGCGGGAACAGATACGCAGTATTTT.

The chain is built from TRBV7-9 and TRBJ2-1, with D hard to call. This CDR3 has 13 amino acids. V lost 5 bases, J lost 8 bases, and 13 bases lay in between. Germline values: CDR1 SEHNR, CDR2 FQNEAQ (reference sequence). In nucleotides, the CDR3 is TGTGCCAGCAGCCCCGACATCCTCGATGAGCAGTTCTTC. It encodes CASSPDILDEQFF.

This chain links TRBV20-1 with TRBJ1-2; 8 bases are a match to TRBD1. Germline CDR1 DFQATT, CDR2 SNEGSKA (reference sequence). J lost 8 bases, V lost 6 bases, and 5 bases had no gene match. The CDR3 loop spans 11 amino acids. The CDR3 nucleotides read TGCAGTGCCCAGGGGGCGTACGGCTACACCTTC. It encodes CSAQGAYGYTF.

The chain has TRBV29-1 and TRBJ1-1; D is uncertain. CDR3 length: 14 amino acids. V lost 4 bases, J lost 5 bases, and 17 bases lay in between. Looked up from germline, CDR1 is SQVTM and CDR2 is ANQGSEA. The CDR3 loop is CSVAKTPPTTEAFF. The CDR3 DNA sequence: TGCAGCGTTGCCAAGACACCCCCGACGACTGAAGCTTTCTTT.

In its sample, this clone was seen once. This sequence joins TRBV5-1 and TRBJ2-7; possible D gene TRBD1, 6 bases. The germline gives CDR1 SGHRS, CDR2 YFSETQ. The CDR3 has 13 residues. Trimming removed 2 bases at V and 5 bases at J, with 11 bases between. CDR3 bases: TGCGCCAGCAGCTTCCAGGGGATCCACGAGCAGTACTTC. It translates to CASSFQGIHEQYF.

This clone was counted a few times. The V and J genes are TRBV5-1 and TRBJ1-6; D gene ambiguous. Germline-derived CDR1 and CDR2 are SGHRS and YFSETQ. The CDR3 has 17 amino acids. Trimming removed 1 base at V and 1 base at J, with 12 bases between. CDR3 sequence (DNA): TGCGCCAGCAGCTTGAACGGAGGGCTATCCTATAATTCACCCCTCCACTTT. Residues: CASSLNGGLSYNSPLHF.

This clone showed up just once. The chain is built from TRBV18 and TRBJ2-1; 7 nucleotides agree with TRBD2. Germline V gives CDR1 KGHSH, CDR2 LQKENI. The CDR3 spans 15 residues. V was pared by 0 bases and J by 4 bases, with 3 bases of the junction left unmatched. CDR3 loop: CASSPPGGGYNEQFF. CDR3 nucleotides: TGTGCCAGCTCACCACCGGGGGGGGGTTACAATGAGCAGTTCTTC.

The chain has TRBV5-4 and TRBJ2-1; 8 positions match TRBD2. Germline-derived CDR1 and CDR2 are SGHNT and YYREEE (reference sequence). The CDR3 has 15 residues. Losses at the gene ends were 1 base for V and 3 bases for J; bases not matched to a gene: 3. The CDR3 coding sequence is TGTGCCAGCAGCTTGTGGCGGGGGGACTACAATGAGCAGTTCTTC. This sequence encodes CASSLWRGDYNEQFF.

The J gene is TRBJ2-1, the V gene TRBV7-2; D may be TRBD2 (7 bases). Germline values: CDR1 SGHTA, CDR2 FQGNSA. Trimming took 5 bases from V and 4 from J, leaving 15 bases between them. CDR3 length: 15 amino acids. This CDR3 reads CASSPRKGGYNEQFF. The CDR3 nucleotides read TGTGCCAGCAGCCCCCGAAAGGGGGGGTACAATGAGCAGTTCTTC.

The J gene is TRBJ1-5, the V gene TRBV30; D may be TRBD1 (5 bases). V was trimmed by 0 bases and J by 0 bases, leaving 9 bases between them. The germline CDR1 and CDR2 sequences are GTSNPN and SVGIG (reference sequence). The CDR3 has 15 amino acids. DNA of the CDR3: TGTGCCTGGAGTGTAGGGGTAAATAGCAATCAGCCCCAGCATTTT. Translation: CAWSVGVNSNQPQHF.

This chain links TRBV6-1 with TRBJ1-2, with D unresolved. Germline V gene lookup returns CDR1 MNHNS and CDR2 SASEGT. The CDR3 has 15 amino acids. Trimming removed 1 base at V and 3 bases at J, with 12 bases between. CDR3 in amino acids: CASSEVRGSYYGYTF. The CDR3 DNA sequence: TGTGCCAGCAGTGAAGTCCGAGGGTCATACTATGGCTACACCTTC.

The chain employs TRBV27 and TRBJ1-2; TRBD1 is a possible D gene (5 bases). The V end lost 10 bases, the J end lost 5 bases, and 17 bases lay between the germline ends. Germline V gene data show CDR1 as MNHEY and CDR2 as SMNVEV (reference sequence). There are 13 residues in the CDR3. The CDR3 bases are TGTGCCACCAAAAGAGGGGAGGGGTATGGCTACACCTTC. Its protein product is CATKRGEGYGYTF.

The V and J genes are TRBV2 and TRBJ1-4, with no clear D. V lost 5 bases and J lost 0, with 10 bases in between. Looked up from germline, CDR1 is SNHLY and CDR2 is FYNNEI. This CDR3 is 15 amino acids long. This CDR3 is CASSPTRATNEKLFF. DNA of the CDR3: TGTGCCAGCAGTCCTACTCGTGCAACTAATGAAAAACTGTTTTTT.

The V and J genes are TRBV21-1 and TRBJ1-1; the table's D call of TRBD1 was not tested on the DNA. TRBV21-1 is a known pseudogene. The CDR3 contains 13 residues. The CDR3 reads CASSRYRETEAFF. CDR3 bases: TGTGCCAGCAGCAGATACAGGGAGACTGAAGCTTTCTTT.